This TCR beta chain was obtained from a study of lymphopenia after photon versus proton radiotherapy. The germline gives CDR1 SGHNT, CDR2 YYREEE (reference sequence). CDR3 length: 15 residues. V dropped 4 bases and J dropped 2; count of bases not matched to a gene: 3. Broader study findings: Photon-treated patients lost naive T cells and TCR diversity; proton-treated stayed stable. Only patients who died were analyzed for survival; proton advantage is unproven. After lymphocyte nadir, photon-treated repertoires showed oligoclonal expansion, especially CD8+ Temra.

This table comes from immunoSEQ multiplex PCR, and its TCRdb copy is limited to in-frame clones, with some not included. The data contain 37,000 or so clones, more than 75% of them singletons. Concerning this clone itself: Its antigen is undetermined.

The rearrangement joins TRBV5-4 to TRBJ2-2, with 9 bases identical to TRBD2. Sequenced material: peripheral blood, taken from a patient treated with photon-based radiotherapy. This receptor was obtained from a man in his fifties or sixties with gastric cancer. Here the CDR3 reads CASSNSGSNTGELFF. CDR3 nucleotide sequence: TGTGCCAGCAGCAATAGCGGGAGTAACACCGGGGAGCTGTTTTTT.